Shown below are 4 T cell receptor beta chains from a single sample sequenced in a study of beta chain features in type 1 diabetes. Sequencing targeted expressed TCRB transcripts, as all isolated RNA had been reverse transcribed. TCRdb's table, derived via immunoSEQ multiplex PCR, lists solely in-frame clones and lacks some. The repertoire holds 130,000 to 150,000 clones, with 6.9% as singletons. What was sequenced was central memory CD4+ T cells from blood. The receptors derive from a woman aged 25 to 45 in good health.

The J gene is TRBJ2-4, the V gene TRBV6-4; tentative D call: TRBD1 (6 bases). CDR3 length equals 18 residues. Between the trimmed V and J ends, which lost 2 bases and 2 bases, there was a span of 19 bases. Looked up from germline, CDR1 is MRHNA and CDR2 is SNTAGT. CDR3 DNA sequence: TGTGCCAGCAGTGACCGAAAGAGGGGGATATTGTCCAAAAACATTCAGTACTTC. Protein: CASSDRKRGILSKNIQYF.

The rearrangement joins TRBV4-3 to TRBJ2-5, with a tentative D call TRBD2 (5 bases). CDR1 and CDR2 from the germline V gene are LGHNA and YSLEER. There are 14 residues in the CDR3. V was cut by 2 bases and J by 5 bases, with 12 bases left in between. The CDR3 is CASSQRRGAETQYF. The CDR3 DNA follows: TGCGCCAGCAGCCAACGCCGGGGTGCGGAGACCCAGTACTTC.

This clone was detected a few times. The chain has TRBV18 and TRBJ1-1, with TRBD1 matching 7 bases. J lost 1 base, V lost 3 bases, and 8 bases had no gene match. The CDR3 runs to 16 residues. Per germline, CDR1 KGHSH and CDR2 LQKENI. CDR3 sequence (DNA): TGTGCCAGCTCACCCTCAGGGGGTTTAGGGAACACTGAAGCTTTCTTT. It translates to CASSPSGGLGNTEAFF.

This clone occurred a few times. The gene calls are TRBV28 and TRBJ2-7, with D perhaps TRBD1 (5 bases). CDR3 length equals 14 residues. In germline, CDR1 is MDHEN, CDR2 SYDVKM. Trimming cost V 6 bases and J 0 bases, with 12 bases left between them. Here the CDR3 reads CASSSDMPSYEQYF. The CDR3 bases are TGTGCCAGCAGCTCGGACATGCCCTCCTACGAGCAGTACTTC.